This T cell receptor beta chain was documented in a study of identical twins. General study points: Out-of-frame TCR alpha sharing observed in monozygotic twins exceeded model estimates.

CDR1 is SGHAT and CDR2 is FQNNGV in the germline V gene. The length of the CDR3 is 13 residues. Between the trimmed V and J ends, which lost 5 bases and 4 bases, there was a span of 9 bases. TCRdb reanalysed the 5' RACE reads using MiXCR and keeps one entry per CDR3 protein. Found here are nearly 650,000 distinct CDR3 sequences, just over 7% of them singletons; the top ten hold 1.6%. As concerns this clonotype: Its target is unknown.

These sequences were also reported in another study, on yellow fever vaccine responses in identical twins.

The rearrangement uses TRBV11-2 and TRBJ1-3; D is unresolved. Sample: PBMCs. The receptor comes from a woman between 18 and 29 years old in good health. The CDR3: CASSRLWGNTIYF. The CDR3 bases are TGTGCCAGCAGCCGCTTGTGGGGAAACACCATATATTTT.